A single sample gave rise to the 29 T cell receptor beta chains below, sequenced in a study of blood T cells in healthy people across ages. For the second PCR, which ran for roughly 6 to 12 cycles, a sample-barcoded 5' primer and a J-beta primer mix were used. MiXCR was run by TCRdb on the 5' RACE reads, yielding one entry per CDR3 protein. The sample has hundreds of thousands of distinct CDR3 sequences, around 46% seen once. Sequencing used blood. These receptors all come from a woman in her sixties or seventies in good health.

Turning to this clonotype: An end of the junction does not agree with germline; a read error may underlie this. This chain joins TRBV6-5 and TRBJ2-2; D is undetermined. Germline CDR1 and CDR2: MNHEY and SVGAGI. The CDR3 runs 13 residues. The CDR3 coding sequence is TGTGCTAGCAGTTACCCGGAAACCGGGGAGCTGTTTTTT. Amino acids: CASSYPETGELFF.

The rearrangement links TRBV6-5 to TRBJ2-1; 11 bases map to TRBD2. Trimming cost V 9 bases and J 4 bases; bases outside gene matches: 11. The CDR3 consists of 16 residues. The germline V gene has CDR1 MNHEY and CDR2 SVGAGI. In DNA form, the CDR3 reads TGTGCCAGTGCTAGCGGGGGGAGGGCCAAATACAATGAGCAGTTCTTC. Its translation: CASASGGRAKYNEQFF.

V usage is TRBV20-1 and J usage is TRBJ1-1; the D is unclear. This CDR3 is 13 amino acids long. CDR1 DFQATT and CDR2 SNEGSKA come from the germline V gene (reference sequence). Trimming took 3 bases from V and 1 from J, leaving 9 bases between them. CDR3: CSASGGQNTEAFF. The CDR3 nucleotides are TGCAGTGCTAGTGGAGGGCAGAACACTGAAGCTTTCTTT.

This clonotype was counted between two and nine times. The chain has TRBV12-3 or TRBV12-4 and TRBJ2-3, with D perhaps given as TRBD1 or TRBD2 (5 bases each). CDR3 length equals 14 residues. The V and J ends lost 5 bases and 5 bases respectively, with 14 bases between them. In DNA form, the CDR3 reads TGTGCCAGCAGTCCCCGCCAGGGAGTAGATACGCAGTATTTT. This encodes CASSPRQGVDTQYF.

There are a few counts of this clonotype. CDR3 loop: CSARVGTSVAYEQYF. CDR3 DNA: TGCAGTGCTAGAGTTGGGACTAGCGTTGCCTACGAGCAGTACTTC. The genes are TRBV20-1 and TRBJ2-5; 10 positions agree with TRBD2. TRBJ2-7 explains the end of the DNA better; the J call may be wrong. Germline V gene sequence: CDR1 DFQATT, CDR2 SNEGSKA (reference sequence). CDR3 length: 15 amino acids.

The chain combines TRBV2 with TRBJ2-1; 11 bases are shared with TRBD2. This CDR3 is built from 16 residues. Looked up from germline, CDR1 is SNHLY and CDR2 is FYNNEI. Losses at the gene ends were 1 base for V and 12 bases for J; bases not matched to a gene: 11. The CDR3: CASSEGLAGTYAGQFF. Written as DNA, the CDR3 is TGTGCCAGCAGTGAAGGACTAGCGGGGACCTACGCGGGGCAGTTCTTC.

A remark on this clonotype: One end of the junction does not line up with germline, which may come from a read error. The chain links TRBV5-5 to TRBJ1-2; 7 nucleotides agree with TRBD1. This CDR3 comprises 16 residues. Germline V CDR1 and CDR2: SGHKS, YYEKEE (reference sequence). CDR3 in amino acids: CACSVPGTEINYGYTF. CDR3 sequence (DNA): TGTGCCTGCAGCGTACCCGGGACAGAGATTAACTATGGCTACACCTTC.

The chain combines TRBV20-1 with TRBJ2-3; TRBD1 agrees at 12 bases. CDR3 length: 11 residues. V was clipped by 6 bases and J by 14 bases; unmatched bases: 6. CDR1 DFQATT and CDR2 SNEGSKA come from the germline V gene (reference sequence). CDR3 coding DNA: TGCAGTGCGAACCGGGACAGGGGGCCGTATTTT. Amino acid sequence: CSANRDRGPYF.

Here the CDR3 reads CASSRPEGGQPQHF. Written as DNA, the CDR3 is TGTGCCAGCAGCCGCCCTGAGGGCGGCCAGCCCCAGCATTTT. This chain uses TRBV28 with TRBJ1-5; the D is unclear. CDR3 size: 14 residues. Trimming stripped 6 bases from V and 7 bases from J, with 16 bases between. CDR1 and CDR2 (germline): MDHEN, SYDVKM.

This clonotype was observed a few times. This chain connects TRBV10-3 to TRBJ2-2; tentatively, D is TRBD1 (8 bases). Germline V lookup: CDR1 ENHRY, CDR2 SYGVKD. V was cut by 6 bases and J by 1 base, with 18 bases left in between. This CDR3 is built from 17 residues. The CDR3 nucleotides are TGTGCCATCAGGCCCGGACAGGGACTAAAGAACACCGGGGAGCTGTTTTTT. Translation gives CAIRPGQGLKNTGELFF.

This clonotype was counted only a few times. The chain recombines TRBV7-2 with TRBJ2-3, with D tentatively TRBD1 (6 bases). Germline CDR1 SGHTA, CDR2 FQGNSA. The CDR3 length is 17 residues. V dropped 5 bases and J dropped 3 bases, with 21 bases sitting between them. CDR3 region: CASSPRAGVLLTDTQYF. The CDR3 DNA reads as TGTGCCAGCAGCCCCCGGGCAGGGGTTTTGTTAACAGATACGCAGTATTTT.

This chain links TRBV20-1 with TRBJ2-7; unclear D gene. The CDR3 spans 13 residues. V was cut by 2 bases and J by 1 base, with 9 bases left in between. Germline loops: CDR1 DFQATT, CDR2 SNEGSKA (reference sequence). CDR3 loop: CSARQGLSYEQYF. DNA of the CDR3: TGCAGTGCTAGACAAGGGCTATCCTACGAGCAGTACTTC.

The chain uses TRBV29-1 and TRBJ2-3, with TRBD1 matching 9 bases. The germline CDR1 and CDR2 sequences are SQVTM and ANQGSEA. V lost 7 bases and J lost 5; bases outside the gene matches: 7. The CDR3 consists of 13 residues. Here the CDR3 DNA reads TGCAGCGGCCGGACAGGGGTAGTAGATACGCAGTATTTT. Translation: CSGRTGVVDTQYF.

This clonotype has more than one count but fewer than ten. The V call is TRBV15, the J call TRBJ2-1, with D possibly TRBD2 on 5 matching bases. This CDR3 spans 17 amino acids. Germline CDR1 LNHNV, CDR2 YYDKDF (reference sequence). V lost 1 base and J lost 7, with 20 bases in between. The CDR3 reads CATSRVESMASRNEQFF. CDR3 in DNA: TGTGCCACCAGCAGAGTTGAATCTATGGCTAGCCGTAATGAGCAGTTCTTC.

The CDR3: CASSLVPSGGTGELFF. The CDR3 DNA reads TGCGCCAGCAGCTTGGTTCCTAGCGGGGGCACCGGGGAGCTGTTTTTT. J is TRBJ2-2 and V is TRBV5-1; 10 positions match TRBD2. The germline gives CDR1 SGHRS, CDR2 YFSETQ. CDR3 length equals 16 residues. V dropped 0 bases and J dropped 4; count of bases not matched to a gene: 3.

This clonotype was seen once. V and J are TRBV20-1 and TRBJ2-4; 9 nucleotides agree with TRBD2. With the DNA end fitting TRBJ2-7 better, the J assignment may be wrong. CDR1 and CDR2 (germline): DFQATT, SNEGSKA (reference sequence). CDR3 length: 16 residues. CDR3 residues: CSARDGGIAGAYEQYF. The CDR3 nucleotides read TGCAGTGCTAGAGACGGCGGAATAGCGGGGGCCTACGAGCAGTACTTC.

The V call is TRBV11-1, the J call TRBJ2-7; D is tentatively TRBD1 or TRBD2 (6 bases each). Trimming stripped 5 bases from V and 7 bases from J, with 18 bases between. CDR1 and CDR2 from the germline V gene are SGHAT and FQDESV (reference sequence). This CDR3 spans 14 amino acids. CDR3 sequence (DNA): TGTGCCAGCAGCCCCCGAGGGGGGCTGAGGGAGCAGTACTTC. Its protein product is CASSPRGGLREQYF. Together with reference TRBV11-1 and TRBJ2-7, the CDR3 gives the full variable domain: EAEVAQSPRYKITEKSQAVAFWCDPISGHATLYWYRQILGQGPELLVQFQDESVVDDSQLPKDRFSAERLKGVDSTLKIQPAELGDSAMYLCASSPRGGLREQYFGPGTRLTVT.

The chain is built from TRBV7-9 and TRBJ2-1, with D possibly TRBD2 on 5 matching bases. V lost 0 bases to trimming and J lost 15 bases, with 15 bases between them. Germline lookup yields CDR1 SEHNR and CDR2 FQNEAQ (reference sequence). The CDR3 totals 13 residues. The CDR3 DNA follows: TGTGCCAGCAGCTTAGCGGGAGTTGCGCGGCGGTTCTTC. It is translated as CASSLAGVARRFF.

Comments on this clonotype: A much larger clone lies one base from this, so it may be a read error. The rearrangement links TRBV29-1 to TRBJ2-7; no reliable D call. V lost 3 bases and J 0 bases, leaving 12 bases between the germline ends. Germline CDR1 SQVTM, CDR2 ANQGSEA. This CDR3 spans 14 amino acids. The CDR3 here is CSVDPGLGSYEQYF. The CDR3 DNA sequence: TGCAGCGTTGATCCCGGGCTGGGCTCCTACGAGCAGTACTTC.

The chain joins TRBV10-3 to TRBJ1-2; D call uncertain. V lost 7 bases, J lost 1 base, and 13 bases lay in between. This CDR3 comprises 14 residues. Germline CDR1 ENHRY, CDR2 SYGVKD. The chain's CDR3 is CAINNGGDNYGYTF. Here the CDR3 DNA reads TGTGCCATCAACAACGGAGGTGATAACTATGGCTACACCTTC.

This chain joins TRBV2 and TRBJ2-5, with 7 bases identical to TRBD1. The CDR3 is 14 residues long. Germline V gene lookup returns CDR1 SNHLY and CDR2 FYNNEI. V gave up 6 bases and J gave up 7 bases; unmatched junction bases: 11. CDR3 sequence: CASRPRTGGGTQYF. CDR3 in DNA: TGTGCCAGCAGACCAAGGACAGGCGGCGGGACCCAGTACTTC. The whole variable domain, filled in from reference TRBV2 and TRBJ2-5, reads EPEVTQTPSHQVTQMGQEVILRCVPISNHLYFYWYRQILGQKVEFLVSFYNNEISEKSEIFDDQFSVERPDGSNFTLKIRSTKLEDSAMYFCASRPRTGGGTQYFGPGTRLLVL.

The rearrangement joins TRBV5-1 to TRBJ2-3, with 7 positions matching TRBD2. Trimming removed 6 bases from V and 0 bases from J; junction bases left unmatched: 4. CDR1 SGHRS and CDR2 YFSETQ come from the germline V gene. The CDR3 has 14 residues. Written as DNA, the CDR3 is TGCGCCAGCATGTGGACTAGTAGCACAGATACGCAGTATTTT. Translating gives CASMWTSSTDTQYF.

This clonotype was counted only a few times. The CDR3 DNA reads as TGTGCCATCAGTGAGGCACGCGGGGAATCCTATGGCTACACCTTC. Translation: CAISEARGESYGYTF. The chain links TRBV10-3 to TRBJ1-2; no clear D. This CDR3 has 15 amino acids. Per germline, CDR1 ENHRY and CDR2 SYGVKD. V gave up 2 bases and J gave up 4 bases, with 14 bases separating them.

In its sample, this clonotype was seen a few times. The CDR3 is CSARAPLARYNEQFF. CDR3 sequence (DNA): TGCAGTGCTAGAGCACCACTAGCGAGATACAATGAGCAGTTCTTC. The chain couples TRBV20-1 to TRBJ2-1; 7 nucleotides align to TRBD2. J was trimmed by 4 bases and V by 1 base; bases with no gene match: 7. The CDR3 is 15 residues long. The V gene's germline CDR1 is DFQATT and CDR2 SNEGSKA (reference sequence).

The rearrangement links TRBV18 to TRBJ1-4, with D perhaps TRBD1 (5 bases). Germline-derived CDR1 and CDR2 are KGHSH and LQKENI. Trimming cost V 4 bases and J 3 bases, with 9 bases left between them. This CDR3 is built from 14 residues. CDR3 amino acids: CASSLQEANEKLFF. The CDR3, as DNA: TGTGCCAGCTCACTACAGGAAGCTAATGAAAAACTGTTTTTT.

This chain links TRBV7-9 with TRBJ1-5; D is uncertain. Germline V gene data show CDR1 as SEHNR and CDR2 as FQNEAQ (reference sequence). Trimming took 2 bases from V and 7 from J, leaving 21 bases between them. The CDR3 loop spans 17 amino acids. Here the CDR3 DNA reads TGTGCCAGCAGCTTAAAGTCCCTTATCCAGGTAGGCCAGCCCCAGCATTTT. Its translation: CASSLKSLIQVGQPQHF.

This clonotype was picked up a small number of times. The chain uses TRBV3-1 and TRBJ2-7; D is perhaps TRBD1 (6 bases). The germline V gene has CDR1 LGHDT and CDR2 YNNKEL (reference sequence). Trimming took off 5 bases at V and 2 bases at J, with 13 bases between the two ends. CDR3 length: 14 amino acids. CDR3 loop: CASSTSGTPYEQYF. CDR3 DNA sequence: TGTGCCAGCAGCACCTCCGGGACACCCTACGAGCAGTACTTC.

This chain joins TRBV20-1 and TRBJ2-7; TRBD1 aligns across 7 bases. The V segment lost 2 bases and the J segment 1 base; nucleotides outside the gene matches: 8. The CDR3 length is 15 residues. Looked up from germline, CDR1 is DFQATT and CDR2 is SNEGSKA (reference sequence). CDR3 loop: CSARSAGTVSYEQYF. Here the CDR3 DNA reads TGCAGTGCTAGATCCGCCGGGACAGTGTCCTACGAGCAGTACTTC.

This clonotype was found a few times. V and J are TRBV4-1 and TRBJ2-1; TRBD1 matches 12 bases. The CDR3 consists of 18 residues. Germline CDR1 and CDR2: MGHRA and YSYEKL. J lost 9 bases, V lost 3 bases, and 15 bases had no gene match. The CDR3 loop is CASSHHRPGQGAQGEQFF. Here the CDR3 DNA reads TGCGCCAGCAGCCATCACCGCCCGGGACAGGGGGCGCAGGGTGAGCAGTTCTTC.